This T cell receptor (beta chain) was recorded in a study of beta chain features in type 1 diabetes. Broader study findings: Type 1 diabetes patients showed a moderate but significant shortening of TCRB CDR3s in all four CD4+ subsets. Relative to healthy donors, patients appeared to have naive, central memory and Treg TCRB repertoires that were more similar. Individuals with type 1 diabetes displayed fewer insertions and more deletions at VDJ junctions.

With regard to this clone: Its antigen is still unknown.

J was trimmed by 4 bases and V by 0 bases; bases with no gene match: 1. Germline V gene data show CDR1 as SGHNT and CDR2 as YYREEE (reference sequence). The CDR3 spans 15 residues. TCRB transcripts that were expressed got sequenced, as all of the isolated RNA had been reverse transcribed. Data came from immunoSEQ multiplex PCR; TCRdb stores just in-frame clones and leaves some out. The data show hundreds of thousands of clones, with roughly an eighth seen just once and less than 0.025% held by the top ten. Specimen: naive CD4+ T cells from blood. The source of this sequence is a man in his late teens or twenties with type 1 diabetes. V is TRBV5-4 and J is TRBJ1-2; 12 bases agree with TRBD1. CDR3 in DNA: TGTGCCAGCAGCTTGGGGGGACAGGGGGCCTATGGCTACACCTTC. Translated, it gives CASSLGGQGAYGYTF.